Listed below are T cell receptor beta chains from one sample, sequenced in a study of T cells in narcolepsy. The table came from immunoSEQ multiplex PCR; TCRdb's copy has only in-frame clones and leaves some out. The repertoire includes about 32,000 clones, roughly 90% of them detected once, and around 0.83% sits in the top ten. The source material was CD45RA- memory CD4+ T cells from PBMCs. Every receptor here comes from a human donor with narcolepsy. The CDR3 runs from the conserved cysteine through the conserved F or W. Each record gives: clone size, CDR3 length, J gene, V gene, D gene, CDR3 DNA, CDR3 protein. A D gene is named only where the DNA matches it firmly. Expanded clones are given a class, and other clones once, few, many or no size at all.

.,13,TRBJ2-1,TRBV7-3,TRBD2,TGTGCCAGCAGCTTAAAGGTAGCGGGGGAGCAGTTCTTC,CASSLKVAGEQFF
.,15,TRBJ2-2,TRBV10-2,TRBD1,TGCGCCAGCAGTGAGCGGGACAGGGGGGTCGGGGAGCTGTTTTTT,CASSERDRGVGELFF
.,15,TRBJ2-7,TRBV18,TRBD2,TGTGCCAGCTCATCGAGAGCGGGGTCCTCCTACGAGCAGTACTTC,CASSSRAGSSYEQYF
.,16,TRBJ2-7,TRBV5-4,TRBD2,TGTGCCAGCAGCCCCCCCGGGACTAGCGGGATTTTCGAGCAGTACTTC,CASSPPGTSGIFEQYF
.,12,TRBJ1-4,TRBV6-5,.,TGTGCCAGCAGTCACCTAGATGAAAAACTGTTTTTT,CASSHLDEKLFF
few,14,TRBJ1-1,TRBV19,.,TGTGCCAGTAGTATAGGGAACAGGAACACTGAAGCTTTCTTT,CASSIGNRNTEAFF
.,13,TRBJ2-5,TRBV5-1,.,TGCGCCAGCAGCTTGGCCGAACAAGAGACCCAGTACTTC,CASSLAEQETQYF
.,16,TRBJ2-5,TRBV6-1,TRBD2,TGTGCCAGCAGTGAAGCAAGGCCTAGCGGCCAAGAGACCCAGTACTTC,CASSEARPSGQETQYF
.,16,TRBJ1-1,TRBV28,.,TGTGCCAGCAGTTTTGGCAGATTCCCCCGGCGGACTGAAGCTTTCTTT,CASSFGRFPRRTEAFF
.,15,TRBJ2-7,TRBV28,TRBD2,TGTGCCAGCAGTTCAATAGCGGGAGGGAAATACGAGCAGTACTTC,CASSSIAGGKYEQYF
.,16,TRBJ1-3,TRBV5-1,.,TGCGCCAGCAGCCCCGAGGACAGCAGCTCTGGAAACACCATATATTTT,CASSPEDSSSGNTIYF
.,17,TRBJ1-4,TRBV21-1,.,TGTGCCAGCAGCAAAGTGGGGGGGCAGAGGCCTAATGAAAAACTGTTTTTT,CASSKVGGQRPNEKLFF
.,16,TRBJ2-2,TRBV5-5,.,TGTGCCAGCAGCTTGTACGGGGGCGCGGGCACCGGGGAGCTGTTTTTT,CASSLYGGAGTGELFF
.,11,TRBJ2-7,TRBV28,.,TGTGCCAGCAGTCTCACTTACGAGCAGTACTTC,CASSLTYEQYF
few,12,TRBJ2-1,TRBV2,.,TGTGCCAGCTTACAGTCCTACAATGAGCAGTTCTTC,CASLQSYNEQFF
.,15,TRBJ1-4,TRBV18,.,TGTGCCAGCTCACCAGGAGGTTCAACTAATGAAAAACTGTTTTTT,CASSPGGSTNEKLFF
.,14,TRBJ2-5,TRBV5-4,TRBD1,TGTGCCAGCAGCCAGGGACAGGGCCAAGAGACCCAGTACTTC,CASSQGQGQETQYF
.,15,TRBJ2-5,TRBV28,TRBD1,TGTGCCAGCAGCCGGACACAGGGACAGGGGGAGACCCAGTACTTC,CASSRTQGQGETQYF
.,15,TRBJ2-4,TRBV28,TRBD2,TGTGCCAGCAGGCTAGCGGGACTAGCCAAAAACATTCAGTACTTC,CASRLAGLAKNIQYF
.,15,TRBJ1-2,TRBV7-2,.,TGTGCCAGCAGCTTAGCGCTACCGGGGGCTGATGGCTACACCTTC,CASSLALPGADGYTF
.,13,TRBJ1-3,TRBV2,TRBD1,TGTGCCAGCACAAGGGGGCCTGGAAACACCATATATTTT,CASTRGPGNTIYF
.,16,TRBJ2-1,TRBV25-1,.,TGTGCCAGCTCACCCAGGGGAATTGGCTCCTACAATGAGCAGTTCTTC,CASSPRGIGSYNEQFF
once,14,TRBJ2-2,TRBV7-3,TRBD2,TGTGCCAGCAGCTTAGCGGGAGCGGTTGGGGAGCTGTTTTTT,CASSLAGAVGELFF
.,14,TRBJ2-3,TRBV30,.,TGTGCCTGGAGCCGGCAGGACGGGACAGATACGCAGTATTTT,CAWSRQDGTDTQYF
.,14,TRBJ2-3,TRBV6-1,.,TGTGCCAGCAACGGCGGGGCCCACACAGATACGCAGTATTTT,CASNGGAHTDTQYF
.,15,TRBJ1-2,TRBV19,TRBD1,TGTGCCAGTAGTACTTCGGGACAGGGCCCCTATGGCTACACCTTC,CASSTSGQGPYGYTF
.,13,TRBJ1-2,TRBV28,.,TGTGCCAGCAGAGAAGGGGTAAATTATGGCTACACCTTC,CASREGVNYGYTF
.,11,TRBJ1-3,TRBV29-1,.,TGCAGCGTCCCGGATGGAAACACCATATATTTT,CSVPDGNTIYF
once,14,TRBJ2-5,TRBV7-7,TRBD1,TGTGCCAGCAGCTTAGGGACAGGGGCAGAGACCCAGTACTTC,CASSLGTGAETQYF
.,13,TRBJ2-7,TRBV28,.,TGTGCCAGCAGTTTTCGGGGGGCTAGCGAGCAGTACTTC,CASSFRGASEQYF
.,13,TRBJ1-2,TRBV12-5,.,TGTGCTAGTGGCCTCGTCCTAGGAAGTAGCTACACCTTC,CASGLVLGSSYTF
.,14,TRBJ1-5,TRBV4-2,.,TGTGCCAGCAGCCTGACGGCGGGTGGCGGGCCCCAGCATTTT,CASSLTAGGGPQHF
.,12,TRBJ2-5,TRBV15,.,TGTGCCACCAGCAGAGCAACCCCGCCCCAGTACTTC,CATSRATPPQYF
.,16,TRBJ2-6,TRBV7-2,.,TGTGCCAGCAGCTTCTCCCTGGGATCTGGGGCCAACGTCCTGACTTTC,CASSFSLGSGANVLTF
.,14,TRBJ1-1,TRBV7-3,.,TGTGCCAGCAAAGCAGGGCAGGCTTCGGCCGAAGCTTTCTTT,CASKAGQASAEAFF
.,14,TRBJ1-6,TRBV9,TRBD1,TGTGCCAGCAGCCCTGGGACAGTAAATTCACCCCTCCACTTT,CASSPGTVNSPLHF
once,15,TRBJ1-4,TRBV5-1,.,TGCGCCAGCAGCTTTGGGTCAGGGTATAATGAAAAACTGTTTTTT,CASSFGSGYNEKLFF
.,15,TRBJ1-5,TRBV9,.,TGTGCCAGCAGCGTAGGGGGTGGGAACAATCAGCCCCAGCATTTT,CASSVGGGNNQPQHF
.,14,TRBJ1-5,TRBV14,.,TGTGCCAGCAGCCTCGGAGGATATAATCAGCCCCAGCATTTT,CASSLGGYNQPQHF
.,14,TRBJ1-3,TRBV9,.,TGTGCCAGCGGACTACACTCCTCTGGAAACACCATATATTTT,CASGLHSSGNTIYF
.,12,TRBJ1-6,TRBV28,.,TGTGCCAGCAGGGAGGTGGATTCACCCCTCCACTTT,CASREVDSPLHF
.,17,TRBJ2-3,TRBV7-2,TRBD2,TGTGCCAGCAGCTTAGGATGGGCTAGCGGGGTGGCAGATACGCAGTATTTT,CASSLGWASGVADTQYF